This entry lists 7 T cell receptor beta chains sequenced from one sample in a study of breast tumors, draining lymph nodes, adjacent tissues. TCRdb called the multiplex PCR reads again in MiXCR, with one record for every CDR3 protein. The sample holds 180,000 or so distinct CDR3 sequences, roughly 31% seen once. Axillary draining lymph nodes of breast cancer patients supplied the node samples. Sequencing used axillary lymph node tissue. These receptors came from a female donor with breast cancer. Some clones in this sample may be carry-over from other donors' samples.

This clonotype came up many times. The rearrangement uses TRBV20-1 and TRBJ1-5, with TRBD1 matching 8 bases. Losses at the gene ends were 4 bases for V and 5 bases for J; bases not matched to a gene: 4. The length of the CDR3 is 13 residues. Germline CDR1 DFQATT, CDR2 SNEGSKA (reference sequence). CDR3 DNA sequence: TGCAGTGCTACCGCAGGGGGCTATCAGCCCCAGCATTTT. Protein product: CSATAGGYQPQHF.

This clonotype occurred many times. The V call is TRBV5-8, the J call TRBJ2-3; no clear D gene. The CDR3 contains 12 residues. The germline V gene encodes CDR1 SGHTS and CDR2 YDEGEE. V lost 5 bases to trimming and J lost 2 bases, with 6 bases between them. CDR3 DNA sequence: TGTGCCAGCAGGGGCCTCACAGATACGCAGTATTTT. Its translation is CASRGLTDTQYF.

There are many counts of this clonotype. CDR3 nucleotides: TGCGCCAGCAGCTTGGTCGCGGGGTCTGGAAACACCATATATTTT. This encodes CASSLVAGSGNTIYF. The chain couples TRBV5-1 to TRBJ1-3, with D unresolved. With 0 bases removed from V and 1 base from J, the gap between germline ends came to 8 bases. This CDR3 is built from 15 residues. CDR1 SGHRS and CDR2 YFSETQ come from the germline V gene.

Note on this clonotype: Just one base apart from a much larger clone, this may be a read error. V usage is TRBV4-1 and J usage is TRBJ1-3, with a possible D match to TRBD1 (6 bases). The CDR3 is made up of 16 amino acids. Germline CDR1 reads MGHRA; CDR2 reads YSYEKL. The CDR3 sequence is CTSSPLGGAGGNTIYF. CDR3 coding DNA: TGCACCAGCAGCCCCCTCGGGGGGGCGGGTGGAAACACCATATATTTT.

The rearrangement joins TRBV7-2 to TRBJ2-3; 14 bases align to TRBD2. The germline CDR1 and CDR2 sequences are SGHTA and FQGNSA. The CDR3 has 19 amino acids. Trimming at V came to 7 bases and at J to 0 bases, leaving 12 bases not matched to a gene. DNA for the CDR3: TGTGCCAGCAAAGAAGGGACTAGCGGGAGACGGCTTAGCACAGATACGCAGTATTTT. It is translated as CASKEGTSGRRLSTDTQYF.

This clonotype was seen ten or more times. J is TRBJ2-2 and V is TRBV4-3; TRBD2 is a possible D gene (6 bases). V shed 2 bases and J shed 8 bases, with 18 bases lying between them. This CDR3 has 16 amino acids. Germline V lookup: CDR1 LGHNA, CDR2 YSLEER. CDR3 DNA: TGCGCCAGCAGCCAATCGGGAGCTGGACGCGGGGGGGAGCTGTTTTTT. This codes for CASSQSGAGRGGELFF.

The table lists this clonotype with many counts. CDR3 bases: TGTGCCAGCAGCTTAGCGGGGGGCTCTGGAAACACCATATATTTT. This encodes CASSLAGGSGNTIYF. The genes are TRBV7-9 and TRBJ1-3; the D gene is possibly TRBD1 (5 bases). V was pared by 0 bases and J by 0 bases, with 6 bases between. Germline lookup yields CDR1 SEHNR and CDR2 FQNEAQ (reference sequence). The CDR3 loop spans 15 amino acids. Combining the CDR3 with reference TRBV7-9 and TRBJ1-3 gives the whole variable domain DTGVSQNPRHKITKRGQNVTFRCDPISEHNRLYWYRQTLGQGPEFLTYFQNEAQLEKSRLLSDRFSAERPKGSFSTLEIQRTEQGDSAMYLCASSLAGGSGNTIYFGEGSWLTVV.